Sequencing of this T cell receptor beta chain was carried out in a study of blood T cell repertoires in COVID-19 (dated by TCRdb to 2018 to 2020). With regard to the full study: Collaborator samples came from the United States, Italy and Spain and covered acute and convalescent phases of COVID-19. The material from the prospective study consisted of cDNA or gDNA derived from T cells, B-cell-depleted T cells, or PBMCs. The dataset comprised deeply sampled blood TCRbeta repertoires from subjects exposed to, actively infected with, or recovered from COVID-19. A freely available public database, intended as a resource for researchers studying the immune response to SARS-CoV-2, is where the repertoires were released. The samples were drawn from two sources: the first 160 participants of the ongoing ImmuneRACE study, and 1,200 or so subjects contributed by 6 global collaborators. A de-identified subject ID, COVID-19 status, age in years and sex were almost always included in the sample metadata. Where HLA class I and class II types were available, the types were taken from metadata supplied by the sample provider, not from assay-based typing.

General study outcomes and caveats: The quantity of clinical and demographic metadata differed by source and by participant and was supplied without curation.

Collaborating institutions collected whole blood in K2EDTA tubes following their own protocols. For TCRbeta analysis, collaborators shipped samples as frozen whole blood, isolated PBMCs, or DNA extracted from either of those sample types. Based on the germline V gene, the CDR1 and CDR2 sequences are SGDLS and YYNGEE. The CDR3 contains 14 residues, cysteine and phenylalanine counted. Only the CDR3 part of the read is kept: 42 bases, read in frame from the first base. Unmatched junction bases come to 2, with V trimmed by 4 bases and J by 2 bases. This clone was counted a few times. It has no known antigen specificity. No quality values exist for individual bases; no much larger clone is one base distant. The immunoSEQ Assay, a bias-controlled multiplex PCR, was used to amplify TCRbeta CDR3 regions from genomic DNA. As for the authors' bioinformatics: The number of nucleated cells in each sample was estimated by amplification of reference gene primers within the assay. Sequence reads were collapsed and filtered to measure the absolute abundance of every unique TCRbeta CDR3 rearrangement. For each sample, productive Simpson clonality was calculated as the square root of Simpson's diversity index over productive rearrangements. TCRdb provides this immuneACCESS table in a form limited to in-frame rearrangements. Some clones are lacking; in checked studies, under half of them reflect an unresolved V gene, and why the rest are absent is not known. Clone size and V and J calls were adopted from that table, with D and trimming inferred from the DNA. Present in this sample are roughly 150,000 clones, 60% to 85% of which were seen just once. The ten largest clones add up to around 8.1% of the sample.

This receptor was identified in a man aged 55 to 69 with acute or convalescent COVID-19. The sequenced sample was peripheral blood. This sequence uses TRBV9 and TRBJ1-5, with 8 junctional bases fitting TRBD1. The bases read TGTGCCAGCAGCATGGACAGGGGCAATCAGCCCCAGCATTTT. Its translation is CASSMDRGNQPQHF. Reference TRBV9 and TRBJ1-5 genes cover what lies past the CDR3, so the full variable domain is DSGVTQTPKHLITATGQRVTLRCSPRSGDLSVYWYQQSLDQGLQFLIQYYNGEERAKGNILERFSAQQFPDLHSELNLSSLELGDSALYFCASSMDRGNQPQHFGDGTRLSIL.